Following are 2 T cell receptor beta chains from one sample sequenced in a study of OX40 agonist ivuxolimab in advanced cancers. TCRdb keeps only in-frame clones here, not all; method: immunoSEQ multiplex PCR. The sample records about 12,000 clones, about 83% being singletons. The source material was CD4+ or CD8+ T cells sorted from blood, sampled in a trial of the OX40 agonist ivuxolimab. All receptors come from an adult with an advanced solid tumor such as melanoma, head and neck, liver or kidney cancer.

The chain employs TRBV6-4 and TRBJ2-7; 9 nucleotides line up with TRBD2. Losses at the gene ends were 6 bases for V and 4 bases for J; bases not matched to a gene: 10. The CDR3 is 15 amino acids. The germline gives CDR1 MRHNA, CDR2 SNTAGT. CDR3 residues: CASSPGAGGEYEQYF. The CDR3, as DNA: TGTGCCAGCAGCCCGGGAGCGGGAGGAGAGTACGAGCAGTACTTC.

This sequence joins TRBV5-1 and TRBJ2-2, with 10 bases fitting TRBD1. This CDR3 region has 15 residues. In germline, CDR1 is SGHRS, CDR2 YFSETQ. V gave up 3 bases and J gave up 6 bases; unmatched junction bases: 5. CDR3 region: CASSSGTGVPGELFF. CDR3 coding DNA: TGCGCCAGCAGCTCCGGGACAGGGGTCCCCGGGGAGCTGTTTTTT.